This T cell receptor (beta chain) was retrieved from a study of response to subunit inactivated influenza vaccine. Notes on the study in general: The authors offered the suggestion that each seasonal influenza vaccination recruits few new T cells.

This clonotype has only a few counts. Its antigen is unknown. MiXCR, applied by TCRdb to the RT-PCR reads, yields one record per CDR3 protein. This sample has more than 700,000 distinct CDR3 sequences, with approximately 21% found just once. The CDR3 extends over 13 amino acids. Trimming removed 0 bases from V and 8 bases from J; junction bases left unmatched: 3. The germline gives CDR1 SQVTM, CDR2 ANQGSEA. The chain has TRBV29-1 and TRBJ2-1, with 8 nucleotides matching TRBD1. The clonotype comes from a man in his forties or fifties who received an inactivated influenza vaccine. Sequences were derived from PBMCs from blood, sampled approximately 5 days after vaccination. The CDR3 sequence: CSVEDNRGYEQFF. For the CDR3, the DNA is TGCAGCGTTGAAGATAACAGGGGGTATGAGCAGTTCTTC.